This TCR beta chain was observed in a study of identical twins. V lost 3 bases and J lost 9, with 18 bases in between. This CDR3 contains 14 residues. Germline-derived CDR1 and CDR2 are MDHEN and SYDVKM. Study-level results: Out-of-frame alpha sequences common to twins exhibited a surplus of low generation probability. The study drew conclusions from cross-sectional statistical analysis, not from following the same donors.

This clonotype was seen many times. Its antigen is unknown. Template switching added a universal primer site; cDNA carried unique molecular identifiers. TCRdb re-analysed the 5' RACE reads in MiXCR, keeping a single row per CDR3 protein. The sample yields around 250,000 distinct CDR3 sequences, 5.5% to 7% seen once. These data also formed part of another study, on yellow fever vaccine responses in identical twins.

V gene TRBV28 combines with J gene TRBJ2-7; possible D gene TRBD1, 5 bases. Sequenced sample: memory (CD45RO+) T cells sorted from blood. The clonotype comes from a woman between 18 and 29 years old in good health. The CDR3 loop is CASSFQGALIRQYF. The CDR3 DNA reads TGTGCCAGCAGTTTCCAGGGTGCCCTTATCCGGCAGTACTTC.